This TCR beta chain was documented in a study of blood T cell repertoires in COVID-19. Turning to the study itself: The samples span acute and convalescent COVID-19 from the United States, Italy and Spain. Sample material is recorded as cDNA or gDNA derived from T cells, B-cell-depleted T cells, or PBMCs.

Libraries were prepared by immunoSEQ multiplex PCR; TCRdb keeps only in-frame clonotypes and omits some of them. Among about 350,000 clones listed, 87% were seen once. In Seattle, patients joined the study during active infection and were tracked longitudinally. The CDR3 length is 19 residues. Germline CDR1 MNHEY, CDR2 SVGEGT. V gave up 5 bases and J gave up 3 bases; unmatched junction bases: 19. Sample: peripheral blood. This rearrangement joins TRBV6-2 or TRBV6-3 to TRBJ1-2; the match to TRBD1 covers 9 bases. This TCR derives from a man aged 25 to 40 with COVID-19, enrolled during active disease. CDR3 loop: CASSVLPGTGMGPDYGYTF. The CDR3, as DNA: TGTGCCAGCAGTGTCCTTCCCGGGACAGGGATGGGTCCGGACTATGGCTACACCTTC.